The clone carrying this TCR beta chain has only one observation. Germline and junction disagree at one end, which may indicate a read error. CDR3 length: 12 amino acids. Germline-derived CDR1 and CDR2 are SGHVS and FQNEAQ. The data are from a study of blood T cell repertoires in COVID-19. The authors' processing: Quantification of nucleated cells was approximated via reference gene primer amplification. Assay: immunoSEQ multiplex PCR; the TCRdb copy retains only in-frame clones and omits some. From that table come the V and J calls and clone size; the DNA was used to work out D and trimming. The sample has roughly 270,000 clones, roughly 80% seen once.

Material for sequencing was PBMCs or T cells enriched from blood (not recorded which). The rearrangement links TRBV7-8 to TRBJ2-3; D is uncertain. This TCR derives from a man in his forties who had been exposed to COVID-19. In nucleotides, the CDR3 is TGTGCCAGCAGCTTACCCCGAGATTCGCAGTATTTT. The encoded protein is CASSLPRDSQYF.